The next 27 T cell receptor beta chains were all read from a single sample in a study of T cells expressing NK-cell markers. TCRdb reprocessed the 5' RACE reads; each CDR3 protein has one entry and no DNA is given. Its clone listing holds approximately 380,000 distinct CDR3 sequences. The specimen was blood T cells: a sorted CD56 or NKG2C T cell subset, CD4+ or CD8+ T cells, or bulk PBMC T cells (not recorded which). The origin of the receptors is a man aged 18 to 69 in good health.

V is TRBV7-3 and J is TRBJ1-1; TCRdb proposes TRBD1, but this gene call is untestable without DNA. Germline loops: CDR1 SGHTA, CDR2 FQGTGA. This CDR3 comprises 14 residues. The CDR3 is CASSGFQGDTEAFF.

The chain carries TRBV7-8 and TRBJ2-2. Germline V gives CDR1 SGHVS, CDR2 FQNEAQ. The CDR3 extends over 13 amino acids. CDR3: CASSPQSTGELFF.

The CDR3 sequence is CASSVGQGNTDTQYF. The rearrangement joins TRBV9 to TRBJ2-3; absent DNA, TCRdb's TRBD1 call cannot be checked. The germline CDR1 and CDR2 sequences are SGDLS and YYNGEE. The CDR3 runs 15 residues.

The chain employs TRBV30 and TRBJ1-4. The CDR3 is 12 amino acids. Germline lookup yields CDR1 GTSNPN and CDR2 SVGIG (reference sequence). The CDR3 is CALTTLNEKLFF.

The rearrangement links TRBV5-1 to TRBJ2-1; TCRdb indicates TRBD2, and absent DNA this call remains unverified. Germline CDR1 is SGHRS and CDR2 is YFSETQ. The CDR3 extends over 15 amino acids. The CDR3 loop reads CASSFSGGYYNEQFF. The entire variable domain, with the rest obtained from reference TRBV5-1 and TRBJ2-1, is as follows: KAGVTQTPRYLIKTRGQQVTLSCSPISGHRSVSWYQQTPGQGLQFLFEYFSETQRNKGNFPGRFSGRQFSNSRSEMNVSTLELGDSALYLCASSFSGGYYNEQFFGPGTRLTVL.

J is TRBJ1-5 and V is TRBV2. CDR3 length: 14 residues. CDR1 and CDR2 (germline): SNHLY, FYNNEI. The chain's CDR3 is CASARTNSNQPQHF. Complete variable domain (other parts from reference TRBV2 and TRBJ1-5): EPEVTQTPSHQVTQMGQEVILRCVPISNHLYFYWYRQILGQKVEFLVSFYNNEISEKSEIFDDQFSVERPDGSNFTLKIRSTKLEDSAMYFCASARTNSNQPQHFGDGTRLSIL.

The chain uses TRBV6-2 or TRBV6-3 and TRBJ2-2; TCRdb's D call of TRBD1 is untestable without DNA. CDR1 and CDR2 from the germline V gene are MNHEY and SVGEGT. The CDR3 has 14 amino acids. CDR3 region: CASSPAGGTGELFF.

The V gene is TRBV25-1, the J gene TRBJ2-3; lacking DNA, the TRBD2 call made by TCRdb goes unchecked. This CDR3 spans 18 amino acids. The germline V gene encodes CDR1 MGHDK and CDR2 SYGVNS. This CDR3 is CASSGLPGLAGATDTQYF.

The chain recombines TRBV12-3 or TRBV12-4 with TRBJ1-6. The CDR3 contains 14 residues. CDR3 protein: CASSFGPYNSPLHF.

CDR3 residues: CASAPRAGGSYEQYF. V gene TRBV19 combines with J gene TRBJ2-7; the TCRdb call, TRBD1, lacks DNA for checking. The CDR3 covers 15 residues. Germline V gives CDR1 LNHDA, CDR2 SQIVND (reference sequence).

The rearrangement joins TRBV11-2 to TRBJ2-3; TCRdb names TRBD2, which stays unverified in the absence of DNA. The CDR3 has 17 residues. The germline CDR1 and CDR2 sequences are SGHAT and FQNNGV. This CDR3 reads CASSLSSGGIVTDTQYF.

CDR3 protein: CASSQDRKTEAFF. This chain connects TRBV14 to TRBJ1-1. Germline V gene data show CDR1 as SGHDN and CDR2 as FVKESK. The CDR3 is made up of 13 amino acids.

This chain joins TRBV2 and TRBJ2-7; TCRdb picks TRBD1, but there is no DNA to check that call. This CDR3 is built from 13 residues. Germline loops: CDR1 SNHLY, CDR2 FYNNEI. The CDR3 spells CASNRQVSYEQYF.

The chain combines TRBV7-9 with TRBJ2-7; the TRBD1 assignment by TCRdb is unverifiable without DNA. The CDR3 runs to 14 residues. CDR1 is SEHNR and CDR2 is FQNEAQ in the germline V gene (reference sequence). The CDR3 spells CASSLEAGAGEQYF.

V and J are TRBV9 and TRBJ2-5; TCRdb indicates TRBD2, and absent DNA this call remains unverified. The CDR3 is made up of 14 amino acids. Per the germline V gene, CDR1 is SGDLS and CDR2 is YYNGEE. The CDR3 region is CASSVVGGKETQYF.

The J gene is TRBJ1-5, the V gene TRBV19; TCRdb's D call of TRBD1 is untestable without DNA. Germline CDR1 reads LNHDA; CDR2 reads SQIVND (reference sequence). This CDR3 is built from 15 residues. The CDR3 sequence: CASTGREGSNQPQHF. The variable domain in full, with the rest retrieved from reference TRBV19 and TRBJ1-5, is DGGITQSPKYLFRKEGQNVTLSCEQNLNHDAMYWYRQDPGQGLRLIYYSQIVNDFQKGDIAEGYSVSREKKESFPLTVTSAQKNPTAFYLCASTGREGSNQPQHFGDGTRLSIL.

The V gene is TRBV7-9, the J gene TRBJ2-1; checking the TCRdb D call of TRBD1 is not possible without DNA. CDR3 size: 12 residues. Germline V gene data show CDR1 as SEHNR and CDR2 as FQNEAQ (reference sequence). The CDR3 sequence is CASSFGNDEQFF.

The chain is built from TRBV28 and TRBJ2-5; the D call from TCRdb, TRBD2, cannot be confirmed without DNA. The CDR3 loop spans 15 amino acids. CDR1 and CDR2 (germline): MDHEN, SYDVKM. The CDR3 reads CASKGSQGLQETQYF.

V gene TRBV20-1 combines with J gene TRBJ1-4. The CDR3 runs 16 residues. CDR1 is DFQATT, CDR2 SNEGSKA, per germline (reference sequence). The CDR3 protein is CSARKVGSGTNEKLFF.

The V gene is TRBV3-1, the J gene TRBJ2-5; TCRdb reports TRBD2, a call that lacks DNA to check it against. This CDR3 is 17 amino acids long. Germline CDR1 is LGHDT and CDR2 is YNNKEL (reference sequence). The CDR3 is CASSPVSGVGWRKTQYF.

The chain's CDR3 is CSAPRGGTGEKLFF. This chain connects TRBV20-1 to TRBJ1-4. Germline V CDR1 and CDR2: DFQATT, SNEGSKA (reference sequence). The CDR3 extends over 14 amino acids.

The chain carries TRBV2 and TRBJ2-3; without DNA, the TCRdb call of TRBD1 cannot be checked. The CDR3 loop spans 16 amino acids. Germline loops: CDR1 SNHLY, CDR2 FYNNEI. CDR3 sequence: CASSGAGYSSTDTQYF.

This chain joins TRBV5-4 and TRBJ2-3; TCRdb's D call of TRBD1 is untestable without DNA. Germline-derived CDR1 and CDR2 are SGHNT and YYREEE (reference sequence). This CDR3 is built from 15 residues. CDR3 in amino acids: CASSTGGFNTDTQYF. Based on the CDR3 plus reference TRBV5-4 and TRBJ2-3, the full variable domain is ETGVTQSPTHLIKTRGQQVTLRCSSQSGHNTVSWYQQALGQGPQFIFQYYREEENGRGNFPPRFSGLQFPNYSSELNVNALELDDSALYLCASSTGGFNTDTQYFGPGTRLTVL.

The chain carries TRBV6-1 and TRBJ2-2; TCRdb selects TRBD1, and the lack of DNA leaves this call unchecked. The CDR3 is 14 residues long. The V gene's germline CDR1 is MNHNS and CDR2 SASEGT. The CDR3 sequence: CASREQGWTGELFF.

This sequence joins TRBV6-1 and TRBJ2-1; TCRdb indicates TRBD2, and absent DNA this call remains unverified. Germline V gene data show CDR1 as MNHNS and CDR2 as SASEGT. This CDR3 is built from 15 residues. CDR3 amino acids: CASSEDRSGGNEQFF.

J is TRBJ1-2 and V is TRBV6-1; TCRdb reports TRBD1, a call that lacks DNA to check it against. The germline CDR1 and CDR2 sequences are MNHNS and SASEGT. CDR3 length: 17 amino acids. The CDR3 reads CASADIDRGPTNYGYTF.

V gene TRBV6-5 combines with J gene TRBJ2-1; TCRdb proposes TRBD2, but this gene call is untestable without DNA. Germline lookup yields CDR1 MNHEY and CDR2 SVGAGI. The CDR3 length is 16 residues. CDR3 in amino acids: CASSYRRAGAHNEQFF.